This T cell receptor beta chain was profiled in a study of a mutant IDH1 vaccine in newly diagnosed glioma. Background on the study: Vaccination started 4-6 weeks after radiotherapy alone, or with temozolomide cycles. Regarding the study as a whole: Across multiple MHC alleles, approximately 93% of patients had vaccine-induced responses.

In the case of this clone: No antigen is known for it.

Assay used: immunoSEQ multiplex PCR; TCRdb lists only in-frame clones, some missing. Here the sample spans approximately 62,000 clones, about 85% being singletons. V was cut by 3 bases and J by 0 bases, with 5 bases left in between. The CDR3 loop spans 14 amino acids. Looked up from germline, CDR1 is MDHEN and CDR2 is SYDVKM. Time point given: week 23, last vaccination. It was 300 ug of mutant IDH1 20-mer peptide that made up each vaccine dose, given with topical imiquimod. The chain employs TRBV28 and TRBJ2-2; no clear D. Sequencing was performed on PBMCs, taken from a glioma patient whose treatment included an IDH1 peptide vaccine. The receptor was isolated from a man under 40 with glioma. The CDR3 nucleotides read TGTGCCAGCAGTTTCCCTGCGAACACCGGGGAGCTGTTTTTT. Translated: CASSFPANTGELFF.